The T cell receptor beta chain described here comes from a study of blood T cell repertoires in COVID-19. The overall study: The United States, Italy and Spain were the sources of the acute and convalescent COVID-19 samples. T cells, B-cell-depleted T cells, or PBMCs supplied cDNA or gDNA.

In germline, CDR1 is SGHDN, CDR2 FVKESK. The CDR3 is made up of 18 amino acids. V trimming: 3 bases; J trimming: 9 bases; junction bases outside the gene matches: 18. As processed by the authors: How many nucleated cells were present was estimated from reference gene primer amplification. Clones were read by immunoSEQ multiplex PCR, and TCRdb kept only the in-frame ones, dropping some. V, J and clone size derive from that table, while D and trimming were established from the DNA sequence. The table has roughly 190,000 clones, 84% seen once. The source material was peripheral blood. The TCR was taken from a woman between 65 and 79 years old with active or convalescent COVID-19. V is TRBV14 and J is TRBJ2-1; 9 bases align to TRBD2. CDR3 DNA sequence: TGTGCCAGCAGCCATATTCGACTGATAGCGGGAGCTGGCGTTGAGCAGTTCTTC. Translated, it gives CASSHIRLIAGAGVEQFF. Complete variable domain (other parts from reference TRBV14 and TRBJ2-1): EAGVTQFPSHSVIEKGQTVTLRCDPISGHDNLYWYRRVMGKEIKFLLHFVKESKQDESGMPNNRFLAERTGGTYSTLKVQPAELEDSGVYFCASSHIRLIAGAGVEQFFGPGTRLTVL.